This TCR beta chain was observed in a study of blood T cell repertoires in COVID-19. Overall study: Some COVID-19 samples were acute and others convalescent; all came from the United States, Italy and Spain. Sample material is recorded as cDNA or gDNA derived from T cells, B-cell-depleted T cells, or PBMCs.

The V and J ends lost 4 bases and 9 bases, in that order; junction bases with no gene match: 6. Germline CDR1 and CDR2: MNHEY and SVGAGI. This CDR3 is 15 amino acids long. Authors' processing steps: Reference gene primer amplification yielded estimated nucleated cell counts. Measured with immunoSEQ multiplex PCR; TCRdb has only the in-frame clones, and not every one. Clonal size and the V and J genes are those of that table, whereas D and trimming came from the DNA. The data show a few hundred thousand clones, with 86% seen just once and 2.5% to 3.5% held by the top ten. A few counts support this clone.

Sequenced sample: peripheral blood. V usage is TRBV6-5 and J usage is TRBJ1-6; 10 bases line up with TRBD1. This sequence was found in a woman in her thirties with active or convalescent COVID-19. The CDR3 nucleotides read TGTGCCAGCAGTTTGGGACAGGGGATCAGTTCACCCCTCCACTTT. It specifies CASSLGQGISSPLHF.